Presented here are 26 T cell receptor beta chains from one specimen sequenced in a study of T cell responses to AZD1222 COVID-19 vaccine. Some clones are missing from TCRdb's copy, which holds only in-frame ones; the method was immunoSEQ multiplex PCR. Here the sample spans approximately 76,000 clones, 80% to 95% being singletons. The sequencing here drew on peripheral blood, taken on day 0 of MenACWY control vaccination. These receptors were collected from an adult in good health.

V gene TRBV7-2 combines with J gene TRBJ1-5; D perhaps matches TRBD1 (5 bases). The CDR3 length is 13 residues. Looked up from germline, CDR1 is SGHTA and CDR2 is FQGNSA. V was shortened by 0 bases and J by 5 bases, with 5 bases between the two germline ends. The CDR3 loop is CASSLAGDQPQHF. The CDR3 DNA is TGTGCCAGCAGCTTAGCAGGGGATCAGCCCCAGCATTTT.

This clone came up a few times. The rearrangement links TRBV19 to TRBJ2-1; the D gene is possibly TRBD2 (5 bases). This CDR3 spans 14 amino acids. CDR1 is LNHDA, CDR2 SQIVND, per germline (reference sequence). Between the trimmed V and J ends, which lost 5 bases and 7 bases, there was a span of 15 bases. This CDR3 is CASSFGGWLNEQFF. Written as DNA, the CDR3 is TGTGCCAGTAGTTTCGGAGGATGGTTAAATGAGCAGTTCTTC.

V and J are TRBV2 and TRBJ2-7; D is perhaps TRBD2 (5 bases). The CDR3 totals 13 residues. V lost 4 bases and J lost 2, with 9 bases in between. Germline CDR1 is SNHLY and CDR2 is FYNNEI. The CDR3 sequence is CASSGSLAYEQYF. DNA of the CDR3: TGTGCCAGCAGTGGTTCACTAGCCTACGAGCAGTACTTC.

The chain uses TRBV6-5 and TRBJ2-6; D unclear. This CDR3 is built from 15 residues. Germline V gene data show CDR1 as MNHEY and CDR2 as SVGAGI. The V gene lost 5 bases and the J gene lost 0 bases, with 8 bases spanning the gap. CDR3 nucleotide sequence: TGTGCCAGCAGTATTGATCACTCTGGGGCCAACGTCCTGACTTTC. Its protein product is CASSIDHSGANVLTF.

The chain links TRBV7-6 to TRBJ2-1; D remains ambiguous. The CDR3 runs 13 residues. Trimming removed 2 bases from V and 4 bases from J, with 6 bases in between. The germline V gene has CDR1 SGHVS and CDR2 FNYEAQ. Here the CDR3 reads CASSLTTYNEQFF. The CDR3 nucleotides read TGTGCCAGCAGCTTAACAACGTACAATGAGCAGTTCTTC.

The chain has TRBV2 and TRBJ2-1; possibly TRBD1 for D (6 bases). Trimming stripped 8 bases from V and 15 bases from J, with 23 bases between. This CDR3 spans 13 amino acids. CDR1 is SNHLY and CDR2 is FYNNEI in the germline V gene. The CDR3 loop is CASYRDDWQGMFF. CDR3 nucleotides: TGTGCCAGCTATAGGGACGATTGGCAGGGGATGTTCTTC.

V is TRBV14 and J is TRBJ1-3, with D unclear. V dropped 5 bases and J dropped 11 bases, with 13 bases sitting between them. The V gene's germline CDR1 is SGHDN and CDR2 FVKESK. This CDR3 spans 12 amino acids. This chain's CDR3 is CASSFGPGPIYF. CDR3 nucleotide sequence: TGTGCCAGCAGCTTTGGCCCCGGACCCATATATTTT. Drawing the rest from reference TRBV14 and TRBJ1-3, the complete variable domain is EAGVTQFPSHSVIEKGQTVTLRCDPISGHDNLYWYRRVMGKEIKFLLHFVKESKQDESGMPNNRFLAERTGGTYSTLKVQPAELEDSGVYFCASSFGPGPIYFGEGSWLTVV.

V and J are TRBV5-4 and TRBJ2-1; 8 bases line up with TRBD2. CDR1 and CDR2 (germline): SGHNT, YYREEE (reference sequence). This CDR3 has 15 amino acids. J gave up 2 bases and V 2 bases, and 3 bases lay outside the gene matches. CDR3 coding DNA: TGTGCCAGCAGCTTTAGCGGGAAGACCTACAATGAGCAGTTCTTC. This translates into CASSFSGKTYNEQFF.

DNA for the CDR3: TGTGCCAGCAGCCAAGGAGGGAGGGACTACGAGCAGTACTTC. It is translated as CASSQGGRDYEQYF. The chain combines TRBV4-2 with TRBJ2-7; 7 bases are shared with TRBD2. This CDR3 is 14 amino acids long. Germline lookup yields CDR1 LGHNA and CDR2 YNFKEQ. Trimming at V came to 1 base and at J to 3 bases, leaving 3 bases not matched to a gene.

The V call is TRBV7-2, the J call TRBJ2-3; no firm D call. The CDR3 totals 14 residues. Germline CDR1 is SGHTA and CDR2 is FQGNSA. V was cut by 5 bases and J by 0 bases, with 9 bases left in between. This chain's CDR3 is CASSLTVSTDTQYF. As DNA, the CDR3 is TGTGCCAGCAGCCTTACAGTAAGCACAGATACGCAGTATTTT.

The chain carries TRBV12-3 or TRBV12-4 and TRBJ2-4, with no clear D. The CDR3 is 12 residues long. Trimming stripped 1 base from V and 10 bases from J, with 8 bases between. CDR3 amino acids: CASSLGSLIQYF. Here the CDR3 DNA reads TGTGCCAGCAGTTTAGGTTCTCTGATTCAGTACTTC.

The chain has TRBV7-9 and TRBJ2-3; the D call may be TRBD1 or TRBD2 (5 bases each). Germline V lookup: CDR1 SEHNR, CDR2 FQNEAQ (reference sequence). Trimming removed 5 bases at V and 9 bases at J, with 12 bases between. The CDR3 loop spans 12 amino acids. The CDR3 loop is CASSGTYETQYF. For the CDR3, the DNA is TGTGCCAGCAGCGGGACCTACGAAACGCAGTATTTT.

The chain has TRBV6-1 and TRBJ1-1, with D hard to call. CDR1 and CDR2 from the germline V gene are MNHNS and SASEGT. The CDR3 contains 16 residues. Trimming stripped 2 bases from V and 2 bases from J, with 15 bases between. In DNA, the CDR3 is TGTGCCAGCAGTGAATATAAGGCCAGGATTAACACTGAAGCTTTCTTT. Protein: CASSEYKARINTEAFF.

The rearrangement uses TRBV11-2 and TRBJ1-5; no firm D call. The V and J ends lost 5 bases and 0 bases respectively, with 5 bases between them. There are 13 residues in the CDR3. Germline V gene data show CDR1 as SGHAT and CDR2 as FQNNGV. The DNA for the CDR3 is TGTGCCAGCAGCCTAAATAGCAATCAGCCCCAGCATTTT. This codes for CASSLNSNQPQHF.

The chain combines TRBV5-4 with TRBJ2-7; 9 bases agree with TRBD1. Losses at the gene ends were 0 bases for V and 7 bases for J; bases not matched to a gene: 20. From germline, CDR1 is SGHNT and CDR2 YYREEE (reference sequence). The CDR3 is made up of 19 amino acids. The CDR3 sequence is CASSLAPGQGRKEVEEQYF. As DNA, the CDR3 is TGTGCCAGCAGCTTGGCCCCGGGACAGGGCAGGAAAGAGGTTGAAGAGCAGTACTTC.

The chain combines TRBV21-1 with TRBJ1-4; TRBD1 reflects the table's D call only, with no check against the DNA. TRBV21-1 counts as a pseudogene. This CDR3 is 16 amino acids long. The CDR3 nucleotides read TGTGCCAGCAGCAAAGGTCTATGTACAGGGAAAGAAAAACTGTTTTTT. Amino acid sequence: CASSKGLCTGKEKLFF.

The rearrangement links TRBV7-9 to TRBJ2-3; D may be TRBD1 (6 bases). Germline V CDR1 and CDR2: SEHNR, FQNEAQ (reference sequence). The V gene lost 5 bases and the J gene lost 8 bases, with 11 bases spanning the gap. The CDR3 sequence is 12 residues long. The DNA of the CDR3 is TGTGCCAGCAGCCAGGGGATTACTACGCAGTATTTT. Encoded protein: CASSQGITTQYF.

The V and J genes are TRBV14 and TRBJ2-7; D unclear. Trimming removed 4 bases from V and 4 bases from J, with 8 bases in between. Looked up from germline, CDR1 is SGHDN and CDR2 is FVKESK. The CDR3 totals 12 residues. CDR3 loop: CASSRLGYEQYF. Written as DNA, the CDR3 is TGTGCCAGCAGCCGGCTGGGGTACGAGCAGTACTTC. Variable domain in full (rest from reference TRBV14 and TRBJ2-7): EAGVTQFPSHSVIEKGQTVTLRCDPISGHDNLYWYRRVMGKEIKFLLHFVKESKQDESGMPNNRFLAERTGGTYSTLKVQPAELEDSGVYFCASSRLGYEQYFGPGTRLTVT.

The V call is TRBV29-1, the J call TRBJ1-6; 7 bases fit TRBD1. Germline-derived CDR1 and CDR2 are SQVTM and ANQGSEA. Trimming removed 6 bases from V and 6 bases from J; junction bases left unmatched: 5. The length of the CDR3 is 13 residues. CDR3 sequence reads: CSVRTGANSPLHF. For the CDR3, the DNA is TGCAGCGTCAGGACAGGAGCTAATTCACCCCTCCACTTT.

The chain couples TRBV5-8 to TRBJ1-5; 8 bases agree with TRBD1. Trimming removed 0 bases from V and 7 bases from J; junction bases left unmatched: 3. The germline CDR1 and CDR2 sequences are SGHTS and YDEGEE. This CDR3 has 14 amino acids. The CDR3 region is CASSLGQGWQPQHF. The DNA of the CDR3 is TGTGCCAGCAGCTTGGGACAGGGGTGGCAGCCCCAGCATTTT.

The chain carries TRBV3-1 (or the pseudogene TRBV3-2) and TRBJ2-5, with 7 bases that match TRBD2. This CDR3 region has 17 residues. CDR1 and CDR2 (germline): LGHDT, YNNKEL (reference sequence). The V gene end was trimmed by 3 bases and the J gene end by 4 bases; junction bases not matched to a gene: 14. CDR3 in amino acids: CASSQGEGVSAGETQYF. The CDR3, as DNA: TGTGCCAGCAGCCAGGGGGAGGGCGTTTCAGCGGGAGAGACCCAGTACTTC.

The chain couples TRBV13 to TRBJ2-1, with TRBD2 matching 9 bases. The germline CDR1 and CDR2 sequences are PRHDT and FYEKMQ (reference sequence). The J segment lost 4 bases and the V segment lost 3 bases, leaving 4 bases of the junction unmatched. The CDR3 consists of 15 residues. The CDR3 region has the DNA TGTGCCAGCAGCTTGGGCGGGGGGGTTTACAATGAGCAGTTCTTC. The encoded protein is CASSLGGGVYNEQFF.

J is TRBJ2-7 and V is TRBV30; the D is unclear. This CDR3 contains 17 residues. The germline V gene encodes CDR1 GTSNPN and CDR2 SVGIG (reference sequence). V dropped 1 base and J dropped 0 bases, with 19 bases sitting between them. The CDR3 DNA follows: TGTGCCTGGAGTGGACCCCCCGGGTTCGGCAGCTCCTACGAGCAGTACTTC. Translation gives CAWSGPPGFGSSYEQYF.

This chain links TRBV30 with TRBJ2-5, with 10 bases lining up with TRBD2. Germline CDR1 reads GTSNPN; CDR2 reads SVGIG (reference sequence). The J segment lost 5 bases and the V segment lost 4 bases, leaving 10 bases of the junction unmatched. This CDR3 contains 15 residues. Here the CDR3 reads CAWMLAGDEGETQYF. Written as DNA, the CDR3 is TGTGCCTGGATGCTAGCGGGAGATGAAGGGGAGACCCAGTACTTC. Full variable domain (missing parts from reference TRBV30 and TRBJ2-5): SQTIHQWPATLVQPVGSPLSLECTVEGTSNPNLYWYRQAAGRGLQLLFYSVGIGQISSEVPQNLSASRPQDRQFILSSKKLLLSDSGFYLCAWMLAGDEGETQYFGPGTRLLVL.

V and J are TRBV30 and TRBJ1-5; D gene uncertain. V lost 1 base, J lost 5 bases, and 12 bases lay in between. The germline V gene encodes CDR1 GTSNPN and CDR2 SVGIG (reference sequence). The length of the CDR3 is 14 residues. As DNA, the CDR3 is TGTGCCTGGAGTGAGGCGCAGGTATATCAGCCCCAGCATTTT. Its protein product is CAWSEAQVYQPQHF.

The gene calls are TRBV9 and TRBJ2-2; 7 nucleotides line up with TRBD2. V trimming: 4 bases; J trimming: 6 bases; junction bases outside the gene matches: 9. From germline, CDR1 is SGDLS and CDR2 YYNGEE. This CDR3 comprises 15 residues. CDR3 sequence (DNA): TGTGCCAGCAGCCCGGGGGGAGGGCCCGCCGGGGAGCTGTTTTTT. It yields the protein CASSPGGGPAGELFF.